Here is one T cell receptor beta chain with its context. What it binds is unknown. These data originate in a study of cytomegalovirus exposure and HLA in healthy donors. Study-level results: In an earlier analysis, productive rearrangement rates for most beta V segments clustered near 87% or 30%. According to reports, the classifier identified cytomegalovirus status with high specificity and sensitivity.

V was trimmed by 1 base and J by 0 bases, leaving 13 bases between them. Germline V gives CDR1 SEHNR, CDR2 FQNEAQ (reference sequence). The CDR3 spans 17 residues. A multiplex PCR was run with 60 Vbeta primers and 13 Jbeta primers. Profiled with immunoSEQ multiplex PCR; TCRdb holds only in-frame clones, not every one. The sample holds 100,000 or so clones, about four fifths seen once. The chain recombines TRBV7-9 with TRBJ2-1; no clear D. Material: PBMCs. The clonotype was recovered from a man aged 25-40 years in good health and CMV-seronegative. CDR3 nucleotide sequence: TGTGCCAGCAGCTTAGAGCTACTTCGGTTCTCCTACAATGAGCAGTTCTTC. Amino acid sequence: CASSLELLRFSYNEQFF.